The subject of this entry is one T cell receptor (beta chain). Its recognized antigen is unknown. It has no much larger one-base neighbor in the sample; base qualities were not kept. The entry originates in a study of PD-L1 blockade in urothelial cancer (TCRdb year 2017). In terms of the full investigation: Therapy was started in about 2014 for all patients, and atezolizumab 1,200 mg was administered intravenously every 3 weeks. About 90% of the roughly 29 patients were identified as males with urothelial cancer of bladder origin, and a prior smoking history was reported by 18 of 29 patients. An ECOG performance status of 0 or 1 was recorded for the patients, and 0 to 3 prior chemotherapy regimens had been received by the patients. Blood samples were analyzed at two time points: 3 weeks after treatment start (second dose) and 6 weeks after treatment start. Blood samples yielded a median of about 150,000 T cells and around 80,000 unique TCRs, with median clonality 0.080. Somatic, immune and clinical correlates of response to PD-L1 blockade with atezolizumab in urothelial cancer were the focus of an exploratory multi-omic analysis. Pretreatment tumor samples, along with matched peripheral blood serially collected before and after atezolizumab treatment, were subjected to TCR sequencing. Durable clinical benefit was defined as a progression-free survival longer than 6 months, and TCR features were additionally tested against progression-free survival and overall survival. In the same patients, pretreatment tumors underwent whole exome sequencing and RNA sequencing in addition to TCR sequencing. Durable clinical benefit was achieved by nine patients but not by the remaining 20. Under 30 patients had pretreatment blood TCR-seq, roughly 24 had at least one posttreatment blood collection, and roughly 24 had tumor TCR-seq.

To estimate absolute template abundance from read counts, synthetic TCR analog templates were spiked into each PCR. The immunoSEQ assay used bias-controlled V and J gene primers to amplify TCRbeta CDR3 regions from genomic DNA. Rearranged TCRbeta segments were sequenced at approximately 20X coverage. Per the source publication's procedure: Clustering was used to correct sequencing errors, and CDR3s were annotated against IMGT so that V, D and J genes could be assigned. Only productive TCRbeta rearrangements were used in downstream analyses, excluding out-of-frame or stop-codon sequences. Clonality was computed as one minus Shannon entropy normalized by the log of the number of unique productive sequences. Fisher's exact test with Benjamini-Hochberg correction, using a cutoff of adjusted p below 0.01, was how clones that differed between time points or between blood and tumor were identified. The table was pulled from immuneACCESS by TCRdb, which kept in-frame rearrangements only. Such tables lose some clones; where checked, under half of the loss comes from unresolved V genes, and the rest has no known cause. V and J calls and clone size are those listed in that table; D and trimming were worked out from the DNA. The sample yields roughly 120,000 clones; 85% to 90% were counted once. Roughly 1.7% of the sample comes from the top ten.

Overall study results and their limits: Patients with durable benefit showed greater expansion of tumor-associated TCR clones in peripheral blood 3 weeks after starting treatment (n ≈ 20, p = 0.022). Because the sample size was small (n ≈ 28) and many of the analyses were exploratory, the results are meant to be hypothesis-generating. A pretreatment peripheral blood TCR clonality below the median was linked to improved progression-free and overall survival.

Spanning cysteine to phenylalanine, the CDR3 consists of 15 amino acids. Only CDR3 DNA is held: 45 bases, read in frame from base 1. The germline V gene gives CDR1 as SGHVS and CDR2 as FNYEAQ. Here V drops 1 base and J drops 5 bases, and the junction holds 6 bases not matched to any gene. The sample's time point, from its label and the paper: peripheral blood 6 weeks after treatment start. A cohort of around 29 patients with locally advanced or metastatic urothelial carcinoma, treated at Memorial Sloan Kettering on a trial protocol, was included. Peripheral blood mononuclear cells were collected pretreatment and during treatment, at between 1 and 8 total time points per patient. The Qiagen DNeasy Blood extraction kit was used to purify genomic DNA from total PBMCs and tumor samples. PBMCs were collected pretreatment and during treatment, and were isolated and stored as previously described.

This receptor chain uses TRBV7-6 and TRBJ2-3; the junction holds 7 bases that match TRBD2. The material sequenced was PBMCs, taken around atezolizumab (anti-PD-L1) treatment. This TCR derives from a man in his 60s with urothelial cancer. The CDR3 sequence is CASSLGAGAGDTQYF. Read as DNA, the sequence is TGTGCCAGCAGCTTAGGGGCGGGAGCGGGAGATACGCAGTATTTT.